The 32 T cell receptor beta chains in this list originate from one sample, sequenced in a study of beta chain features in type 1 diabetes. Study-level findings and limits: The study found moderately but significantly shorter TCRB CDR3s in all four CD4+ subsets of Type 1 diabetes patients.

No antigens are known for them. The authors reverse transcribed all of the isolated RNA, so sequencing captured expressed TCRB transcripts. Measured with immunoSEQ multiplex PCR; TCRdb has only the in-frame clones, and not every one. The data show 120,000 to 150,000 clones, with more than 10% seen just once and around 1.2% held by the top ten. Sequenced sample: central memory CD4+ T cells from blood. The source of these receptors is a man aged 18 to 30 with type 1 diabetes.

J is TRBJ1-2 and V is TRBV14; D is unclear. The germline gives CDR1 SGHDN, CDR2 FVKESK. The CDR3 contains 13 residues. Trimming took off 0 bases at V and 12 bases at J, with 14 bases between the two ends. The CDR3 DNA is TGTGCCAGCAGCCAAGAAAGGATATTAGCGCACACCTTC. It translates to CASSQERILAHTF.

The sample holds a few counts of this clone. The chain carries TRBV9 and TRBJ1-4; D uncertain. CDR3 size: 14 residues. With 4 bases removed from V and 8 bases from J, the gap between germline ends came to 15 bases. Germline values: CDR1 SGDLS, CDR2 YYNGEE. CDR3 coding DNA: TGTGCCAGCAGCCTAGGCCCCGGTGCGGAAAAACTGTTTTTT. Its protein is CASSLGPGAEKLFF.

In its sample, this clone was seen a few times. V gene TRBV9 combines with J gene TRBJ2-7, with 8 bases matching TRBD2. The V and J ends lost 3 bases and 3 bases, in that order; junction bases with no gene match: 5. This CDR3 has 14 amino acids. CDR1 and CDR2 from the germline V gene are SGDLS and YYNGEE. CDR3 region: CASSAGLAFYEQYF. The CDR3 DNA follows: TGTGCCAGCAGCGCCGGACTAGCTTTCTACGAGCAGTACTTC.

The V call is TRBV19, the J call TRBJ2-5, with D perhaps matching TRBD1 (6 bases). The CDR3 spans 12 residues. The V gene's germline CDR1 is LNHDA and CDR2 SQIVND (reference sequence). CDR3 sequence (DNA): TGTGCGTCAGGGGCCACCCAAGAGACCCAGTACTTC. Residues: CASGATQETQYF.

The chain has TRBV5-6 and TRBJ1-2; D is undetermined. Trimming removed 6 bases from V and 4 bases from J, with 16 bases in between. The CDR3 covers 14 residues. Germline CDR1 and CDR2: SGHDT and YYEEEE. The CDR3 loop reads CASTHQTVFYGYTF. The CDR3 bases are TGTGCCAGCACCCACCAGACGGTGTTCTATGGCTACACCTTC.

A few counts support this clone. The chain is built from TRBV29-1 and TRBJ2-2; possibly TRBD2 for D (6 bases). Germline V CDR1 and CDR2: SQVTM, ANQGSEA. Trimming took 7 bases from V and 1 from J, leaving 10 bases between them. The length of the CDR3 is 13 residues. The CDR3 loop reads CSAGAGNTGELFF. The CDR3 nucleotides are TGCAGCGCGGGAGCGGGGAACACCGGGGAGCTGTTTTTT.

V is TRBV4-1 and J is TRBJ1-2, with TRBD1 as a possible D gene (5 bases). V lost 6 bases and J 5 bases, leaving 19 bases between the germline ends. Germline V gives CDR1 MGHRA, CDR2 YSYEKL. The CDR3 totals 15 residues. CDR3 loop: CASSGAWAGKYGYTF. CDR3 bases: TGCGCCAGCAGTGGGGCCTGGGCAGGGAAGTATGGCTACACCTTC.

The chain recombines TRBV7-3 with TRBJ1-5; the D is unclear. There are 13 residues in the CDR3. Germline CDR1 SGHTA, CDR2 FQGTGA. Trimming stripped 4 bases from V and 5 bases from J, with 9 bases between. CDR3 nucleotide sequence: TGTGCCAGCAGCTACGACCGTGATCAGCCCCAGCATTTT. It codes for CASSYDRDQPQHF.

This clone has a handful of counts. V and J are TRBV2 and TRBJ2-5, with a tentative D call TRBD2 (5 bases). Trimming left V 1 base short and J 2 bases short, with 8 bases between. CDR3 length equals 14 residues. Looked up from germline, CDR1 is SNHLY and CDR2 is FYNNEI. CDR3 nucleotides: TGTGCCAGCAGTGAAGGCCTAGCACAAGAGACCCAGTACTTC. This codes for CASSEGLAQETQYF.

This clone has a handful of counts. This CDR3 reads CASSQVLSGAGDSPLHF. DNA for the CDR3: TGCGCCAGCAGCCAAGTTTTATCAGGGGCAGGCGATTCACCCCTCCACTTT. The chain uses TRBV4-1 and TRBJ1-6; weak D call: TRBD1 (6 bases). CDR1 and CDR2 (germline): MGHRA, YSYEKL. CDR3 length: 17 amino acids. The V gene lost 1 base and the J gene lost 8 bases, with 18 bases spanning the gap.

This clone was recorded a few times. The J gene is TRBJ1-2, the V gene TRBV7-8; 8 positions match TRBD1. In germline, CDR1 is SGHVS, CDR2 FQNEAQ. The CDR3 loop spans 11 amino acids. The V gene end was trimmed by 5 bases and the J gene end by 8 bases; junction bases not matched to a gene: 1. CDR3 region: CASSAGGGYTF. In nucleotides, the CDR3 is TGTGCCAGCAGCGCAGGGGGCGGCTACACCTTC. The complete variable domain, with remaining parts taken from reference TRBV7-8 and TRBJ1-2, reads GAGVSQSPRYKVAKRGQDVALRCDPISGHVSLFWYQQALGQGPEFLTYFQNEAQLDKSGLPSDRFFAERPEGSVSTLKIQRTQQEDSAVYLCASSAGGGYTFGSGTRLTVV.

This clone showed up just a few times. CDR3 sequence: CASSTPGGNVGNQPQHF. CDR3 DNA sequence: TGTGCCAGCAGTACCCCGGGGGGGAACGTGGGCAATCAGCCCCAGCATTTT. This rearrangement joins TRBV7-2 to TRBJ1-5, with TRBD1 as a possible D gene (5 bases). The CDR3 is 17 amino acids. Looked up from germline, CDR1 is SGHTA and CDR2 is FQGNSA. Trimming removed 6 bases at V and 2 bases at J, with 20 bases between.

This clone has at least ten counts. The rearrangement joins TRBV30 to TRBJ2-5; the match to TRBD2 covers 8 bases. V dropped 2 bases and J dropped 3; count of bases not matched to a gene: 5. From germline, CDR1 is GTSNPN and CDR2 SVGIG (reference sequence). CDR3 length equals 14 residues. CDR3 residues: CAWSPLAAEETQYF. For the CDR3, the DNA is TGTGCCTGGAGTCCACTAGCGGCGGAAGAGACCCAGTACTTC.

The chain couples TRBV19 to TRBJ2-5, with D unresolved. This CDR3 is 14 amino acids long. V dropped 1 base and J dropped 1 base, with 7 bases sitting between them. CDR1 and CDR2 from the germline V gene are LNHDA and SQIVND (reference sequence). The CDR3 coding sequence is TGTGCCAGTAGTATAGGGGTAGCCCAAGAGACCCAGTACTTC. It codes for CASSIGVAQETQYF.

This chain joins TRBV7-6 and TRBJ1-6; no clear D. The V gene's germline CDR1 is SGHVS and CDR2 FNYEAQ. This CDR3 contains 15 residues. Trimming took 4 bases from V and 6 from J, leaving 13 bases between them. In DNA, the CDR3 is TGTGCCAGCAGCTCAGAGGGCAGAAGTAATTCACCCCTCCACTTT. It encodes CASSSEGRSNSPLHF.

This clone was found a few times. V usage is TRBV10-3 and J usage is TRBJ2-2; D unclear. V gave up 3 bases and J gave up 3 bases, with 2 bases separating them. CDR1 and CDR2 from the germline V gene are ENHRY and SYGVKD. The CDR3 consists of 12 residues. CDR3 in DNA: TGTGCCATCAGTGATTACACCGGGGAGCTGTTTTTT. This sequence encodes CAISDYTGELFF.

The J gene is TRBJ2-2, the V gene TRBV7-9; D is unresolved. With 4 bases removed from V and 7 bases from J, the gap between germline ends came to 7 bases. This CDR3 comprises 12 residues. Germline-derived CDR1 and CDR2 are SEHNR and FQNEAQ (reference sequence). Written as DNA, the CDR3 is TGTGCCAGCAGCTCGAGTGTCGGGGAGCTGTTTTTT. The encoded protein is CASSSSVGELFF. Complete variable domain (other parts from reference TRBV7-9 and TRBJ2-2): DTGVSQNPRHKITKRGQNVTFRCDPISEHNRLYWYRQTLGQGPEFLTYFQNEAQLEKSRLLSDRFSAERPKGSFSTLEIQRTEQGDSAMYLCASSSSVGELFFGEGSRLTVL.

CDR3 coding DNA: TGTGCCAGCAGTTTGGCCTCGGGACGGCCCTACGAGCAGTACTTC. It translates to CASSLASGRPYEQYF. The rearrangement uses TRBV27 and TRBJ2-7, with D perhaps given as TRBD1 or TRBD2 (5 bases each). Germline loops: CDR1 MNHEY, CDR2 SMNVEV (reference sequence). Trimming took 3 bases from V and 2 from J, leaving 14 bases between them. The length of the CDR3 is 15 residues.

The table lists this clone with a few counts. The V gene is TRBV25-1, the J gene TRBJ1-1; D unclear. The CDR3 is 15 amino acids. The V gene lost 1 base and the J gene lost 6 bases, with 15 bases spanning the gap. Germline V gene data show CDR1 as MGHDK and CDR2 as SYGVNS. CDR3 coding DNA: TGTGCCAGCAGTGAATTGCGGGCCAGCGGGCCTGAAGCTTTCTTT. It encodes CASSELRASGPEAFF.

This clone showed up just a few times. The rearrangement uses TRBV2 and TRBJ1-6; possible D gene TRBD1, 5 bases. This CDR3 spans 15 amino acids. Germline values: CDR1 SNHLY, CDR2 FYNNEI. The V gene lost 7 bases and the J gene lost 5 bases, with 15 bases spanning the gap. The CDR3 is CASNRWGTHNSPLHF. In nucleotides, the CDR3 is TGTGCCAGCAACCGGTGGGGGACGCATAATTCACCCCTCCACTTT.

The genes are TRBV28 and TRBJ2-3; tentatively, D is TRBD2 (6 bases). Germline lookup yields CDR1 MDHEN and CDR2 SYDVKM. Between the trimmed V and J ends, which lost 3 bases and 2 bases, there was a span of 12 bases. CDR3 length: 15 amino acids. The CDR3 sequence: CASSFRGAHTDTQYF. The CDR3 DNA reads TGTGCCAGCAGTTTCCGCGGGGCGCACACAGATACGCAGTATTTT.

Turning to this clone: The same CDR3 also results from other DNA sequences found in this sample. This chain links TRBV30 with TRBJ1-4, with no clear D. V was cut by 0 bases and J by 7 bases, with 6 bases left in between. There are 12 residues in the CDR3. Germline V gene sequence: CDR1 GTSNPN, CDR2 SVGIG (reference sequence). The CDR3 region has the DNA TGTGCCTGGAGTGTACTCCGTGAAAAACTGTTTTTT. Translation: CAWSVLREKLFF.

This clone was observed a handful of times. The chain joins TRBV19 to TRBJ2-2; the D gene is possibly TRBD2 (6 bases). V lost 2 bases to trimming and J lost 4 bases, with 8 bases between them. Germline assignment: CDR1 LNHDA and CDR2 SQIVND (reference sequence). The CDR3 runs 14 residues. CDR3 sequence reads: CASSISGGTGELFF. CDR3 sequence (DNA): TGTGCCAGTAGTATATCCGGGGGCACCGGGGAGCTGTTTTTT.

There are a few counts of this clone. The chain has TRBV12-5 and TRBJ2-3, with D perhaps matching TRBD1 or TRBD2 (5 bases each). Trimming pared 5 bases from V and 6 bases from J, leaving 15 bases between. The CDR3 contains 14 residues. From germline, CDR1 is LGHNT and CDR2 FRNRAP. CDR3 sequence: CASGPGASRDTQYF. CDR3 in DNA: TGTGCTAGTGGTCCCGGGGCCAGCAGGGATACGCAGTATTTT.

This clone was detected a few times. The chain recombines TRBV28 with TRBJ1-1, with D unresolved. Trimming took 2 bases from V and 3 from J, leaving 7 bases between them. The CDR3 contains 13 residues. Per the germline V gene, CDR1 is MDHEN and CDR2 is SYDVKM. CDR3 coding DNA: TGTGCCAGCAGTTTACCCCGGGACACTGAAGCTTTCTTT. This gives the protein CASSLPRDTEAFF.

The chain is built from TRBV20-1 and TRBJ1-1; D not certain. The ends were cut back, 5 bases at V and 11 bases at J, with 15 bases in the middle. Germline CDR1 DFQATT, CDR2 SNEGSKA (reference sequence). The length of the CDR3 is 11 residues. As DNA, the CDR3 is TGCAGTGCTGCGCCCCTAGACACGGCTTTCTTT. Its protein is CSAAPLDTAFF.

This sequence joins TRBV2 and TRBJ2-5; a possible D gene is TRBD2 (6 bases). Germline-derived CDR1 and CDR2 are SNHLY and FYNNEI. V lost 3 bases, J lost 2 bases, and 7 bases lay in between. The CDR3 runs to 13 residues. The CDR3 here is CASSDGLQETQYF. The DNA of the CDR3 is TGTGCCAGCAGTGATGGACTACAAGAGACCCAGTACTTC.

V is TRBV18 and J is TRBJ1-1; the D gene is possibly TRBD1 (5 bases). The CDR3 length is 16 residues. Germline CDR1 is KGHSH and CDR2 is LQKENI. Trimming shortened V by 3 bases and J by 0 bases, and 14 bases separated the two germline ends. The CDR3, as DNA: TGTGCCAGCTCACCTAATCCCCAGGGATTGAACACTGAAGCTTTCTTT. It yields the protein CASSPNPQGLNTEAFF.

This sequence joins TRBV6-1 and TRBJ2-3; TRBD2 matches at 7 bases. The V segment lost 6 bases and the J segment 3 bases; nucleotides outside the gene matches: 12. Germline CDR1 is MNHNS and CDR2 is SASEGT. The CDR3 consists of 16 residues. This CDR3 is CASRETGLVGTDTQYF. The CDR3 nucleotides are TGTGCCAGCAGAGAAACTGGACTAGTAGGGACAGATACGCAGTATTTT.

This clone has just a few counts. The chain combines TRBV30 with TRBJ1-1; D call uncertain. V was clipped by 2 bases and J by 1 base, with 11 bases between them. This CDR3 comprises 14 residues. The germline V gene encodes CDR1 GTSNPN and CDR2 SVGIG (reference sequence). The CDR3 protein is CAWSRQAKNTEAFF. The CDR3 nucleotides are TGTGCCTGGAGTAGGCAGGCGAAGAACACTGAAGCTTTCTTT.

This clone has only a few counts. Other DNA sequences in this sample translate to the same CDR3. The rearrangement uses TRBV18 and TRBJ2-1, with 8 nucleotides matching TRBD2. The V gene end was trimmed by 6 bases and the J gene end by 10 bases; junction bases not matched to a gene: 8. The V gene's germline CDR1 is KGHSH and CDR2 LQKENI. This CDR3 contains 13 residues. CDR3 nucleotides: TGTGCCAGCTCCCCCGGGGGGGCCCAAGAGCAGTTCTTC. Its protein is CASSPGGAQEQFF.

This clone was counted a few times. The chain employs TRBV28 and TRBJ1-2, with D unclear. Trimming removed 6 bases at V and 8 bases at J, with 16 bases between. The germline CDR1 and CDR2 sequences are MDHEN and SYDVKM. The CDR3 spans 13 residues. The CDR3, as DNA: TGTGCCAGCAGATTCCCTAACGGGGAAGGCTACACCTTC. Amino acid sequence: CASRFPNGEGYTF.